This TCR beta chain was obtained from a study of T-cell reconstitution after alpha-beta-depleted transplantation in children. Study-wide results and limits: T-cell numbers and diversity one year post-transplant derived largely from freshly generated T cells. Roughly two months post-transplant, alpha-beta T cells reportedly originated from several hundred graft clones that had expanded. There were some patients whose high TCRbeta diversity at day 60 came from surviving recipient T cells and thymic progenitors.

This clonotype was counted ten times or more. Antigen specificity is unknown. Preparation of the TCRbeta library involved a method that used unique molecular identifiers. From the PCR reads, TCRdb called clonotypes with MiXCR, one entry per CDR3 protein. The sample lists hundreds of thousands of distinct CDR3 sequences; about an eighth were seen once. Germline CDR1 is LGHDT and CDR2 is YNNKEL (reference sequence). V lost 3 bases to trimming and J lost 6 bases; unmatched junction nucleotides: 2. The CDR3 sequence is 14 residues long. J is TRBJ2-1 and V is TRBV3-1; TRBD2 matches at 10 bases. This TCR was sampled from a girl aged 2-10 years with congenital amegakaryocytic thrombocytopenia, due to receive a stem cell transplant. The sample in question was PBMCs, obtained before TCRalphabeta/CD19-depleted stem cell transplant. The CDR3 DNA follows: TGTGCCAGCAGCCATGCTAGCGGGGGCAATGAGCAGTTCTTC. Residues: CASSHASGGNEQFF.